These 27 T cell receptor beta chains came from one sample sequenced in a study of T cell changes during pregnancy in multiple sclerosis. Libraries were prepared by immunoSEQ multiplex PCR; TCRdb keeps only in-frame clonotypes and omits some of them. The data show 65,000 to 85,000 clones, over 85% seen once. The sequencing here drew on CD4+ T cells from peripheral blood mononuclear cells, taken before pregnancy. The receptors here all came from a female donor with multiple sclerosis, enrolled in a pregnancy study.

This chain connects TRBV2 to TRBJ1-5; the D gene is possibly TRBD1 (5 bases). Germline V gene data show CDR1 as SNHLY and CDR2 as FYNNEI. This CDR3 is 14 amino acids long. V lost 6 bases to trimming and J lost 2 bases, with 11 bases between them. The CDR3 loop reads CASSTLQGNQPQHF. In nucleotides, the CDR3 is TGTGCCAGCAGCACCCTACAGGGCAATCAGCCCCAGCATTTT.

The chain recombines TRBV7-2 with TRBJ2-2; a possible D gene is TRBD2 (5 bases). Germline-derived CDR1 and CDR2 are SGHTA and FQGNSA. This CDR3 is built from 14 residues. With 1 base removed from V and 6 bases from J, the gap between germline ends came to 9 bases. The chain's CDR3 is CASSLDGVPGELFF. CDR3 nucleotide sequence: TGTGCCAGCAGCTTAGACGGGGTACCCGGGGAGCTGTTTTTT.

The chain recombines TRBV5-4 with TRBJ2-7, with a weak D call TRBD1 (6 bases). V was trimmed by 0 bases and J by 7 bases, leaving 20 bases between them. The CDR3 extends over 16 amino acids. CDR1 and CDR2 (germline): SGHNT, YYREEE (reference sequence). The CDR3 is CASSLESRGPSGEQYF. Written as DNA, the CDR3 is TGTGCCAGCAGCTTGGAGAGCAGGGGTCCTTCGGGGGAGCAGTACTTC.

V usage is TRBV19 and J usage is TRBJ2-7; 10 nucleotides agree with TRBD2. Germline values: CDR1 LNHDA, CDR2 SQIVND (reference sequence). CDR3 length: 14 residues. V shed 5 bases, J shed 2 bases, and the junction held 3 bases outside the gene matches. The CDR3 DNA follows: TGTGCCAGTAGTTCTAGCGGGAGACCCTACGAGCAGTACTTC. Encoded protein: CASSSSGRPYEQYF.

J is TRBJ1-1 and V is TRBV18; 8 bases are a match to TRBD1. V shed 3 bases and J 8 bases; nucleotides not matched to a gene: 5. CDR1 and CDR2 from the germline V gene are KGHSH and LQKENI. The CDR3 sequence is 13 residues long. Here the CDR3 reads CASSPGQGTEAFF. The CDR3 DNA reads as TGTGCCAGCTCACCCGGACAGGGAACAGAAGCTTTCTTT. Full variable domain (outside the CDR3, taken from reference TRBV18 and TRBJ1-1): NAGVMQNPRHLVRRRGQEARLRCSPMKGHSHVYWYRQLPEEGLKFMVYLQKENIIDESGMPKERFSAEFPKEGPSILRIQQVVRGDSAAYFCASSPGQGTEAFFGQGTRLTVV.

The chain joins TRBV7-2 to TRBJ2-3; 8 nucleotides line up with TRBD2. The junction had 7 bases not matched to a gene; V was cut back by 4 bases and J by 4 bases. In germline, CDR1 is SGHTA, CDR2 FQGNSA. This CDR3 contains 15 residues. This CDR3 reads CASSSRGGQADTQYF. For the CDR3, the DNA is TGTGCCAGCAGCTCACGGGGGGGCCAGGCAGATACGCAGTATTTT.

The V call is TRBV7-8, the J call TRBJ1-1; TRBD1 matches 7 bases. The germline CDR1 and CDR2 sequences are SGHVS and FQNEAQ. The junction had 19 bases not matched to a gene; V was cut back by 8 bases and J by 4 bases. The CDR3 loop spans 17 amino acids. The CDR3 coding sequence is TGTGCCAGCCGGGGGGGGCTGGGGAGGGCAGGGGGCACTGAAGCTTTCTTT. Translating gives CASRGGLGRAGGTEAFF.

The chain recombines TRBV5-1 with TRBJ1-2, with D perhaps matching TRBD1 (6 bases). CDR1 is SGHRS and CDR2 is YFSETQ in the germline V gene. The CDR3 sequence is 13 residues long. V was trimmed by 1 base and J by 7 bases, leaving 11 bases between them. This CDR3 is CASSLSGAGGYTF. The CDR3 DNA reads TGCGCCAGCAGCTTGTCAGGGGCAGGTGGCTACACCTTC.

The genes are TRBV5-1 and TRBJ2-5; weak D call: TRBD1 (6 bases). The CDR3 loop spans 13 amino acids. CDR1 is SGHRS, CDR2 YFSETQ, per germline. Trimming cost V 4 bases and J 4 bases, with 11 bases left between them. This CDR3 reads CASSPAGAETQYF. In DNA form, the CDR3 reads TGCGCCAGCAGCCCGGCAGGGGCAGAGACCCAGTACTTC.

This chain links TRBV10-3 with TRBJ2-7; TRBD1 agrees at 9 bases. In germline, CDR1 is ENHRY, CDR2 SYGVKD. The CDR3 is 17 residues long. Germline trimming cut 10 bases from V and 0 bases from J; bases unmatched to any gene: 16. The CDR3 sequence: CATTGRTGEGSSYEQYF. The CDR3 DNA reads TGTGCCACCACCGGCCGGACAGGGGAGGGGAGCTCCTACGAGCAGTACTTC.

This clone was recorded only once. In DNA form, the CDR3 reads TGTGCCAGTAGTATCCGGGGAGAGACTGAAGCTTTCTTT. Protein: CASSIRGETEAFF. The chain links TRBV19 to TRBJ1-1; D not resolved. This CDR3 region has 13 residues. Germline CDR1 is LNHDA and CDR2 is SQIVND (reference sequence). Trimming pared 3 bases from V and 5 bases from J, leaving 10 bases between. Full variable domain (remainder filled in from reference TRBV19 and TRBJ1-1): DGGITQSPKYLFRKEGQNVTLSCEQNLNHDAMYWYRQDPGQGLRLIYYSQIVNDFQKGDIAEGYSVSREKKESFPLTVTSAQKNPTAFYLCASSIRGETEAFFGQGTRLTVV.

This clone was found once. The chain is built from TRBV6-1 and TRBJ2-3, with TRBD2 matching 12 bases. J was trimmed by 3 bases and V by 4 bases; bases with no gene match: 2. Looked up from germline, CDR1 is MNHNS and CDR2 is SASEGT. The CDR3 length is 15 residues. CDR3 coding DNA: TGTGCCAGCAGTGGACTAGCGGGGGTTACAGATACGCAGTATTTT. It specifies CASSGLAGVTDTQYF.

The chain has TRBV7-8 and TRBJ1-4; D not certain. The CDR3 consists of 15 residues. V dropped 5 bases and J dropped 2 bases, with 12 bases sitting between them. CDR1 and CDR2 from the germline V gene are SGHVS and FQNEAQ. The chain's CDR3 is CASSRRPSTNEKLFF. CDR3 in DNA: TGTGCCAGCAGCCGGCGGCCTTCTACTAATGAAAAACTGTTTTTT.

V usage is TRBV6-1 and J usage is TRBJ1-5; maybe TRBD1 (6 bases). V was trimmed by 5 bases and J by 1 base, leaving 6 bases between them. CDR3 length: 13 residues. CDR1 MNHNS and CDR2 SASEGT come from the germline V gene. The CDR3 reads CASSQGSNQPQHF. CDR3 in DNA: TGTGCCAGCAGTCAGGGGAGCAATCAGCCCCAGCATTTT.

The chain joins TRBV5-8 to TRBJ1-2, with a possible D match to TRBD1 (5 bases). The V end lost 4 bases, the J end lost 8 bases, and 27 bases lay between the germline ends. The CDR3 is 17 residues long. The germline V gene encodes CDR1 SGHTS and CDR2 YDEGEE. In DNA, the CDR3 is TGTGCCAGCAGCCCCGATGGGGGTAAGGTGTCCGGGAGGGGCTACACCTTC. This gives the protein CASSPDGGKVSGRGYTF. The entire variable domain, with the rest obtained from reference TRBV5-8 and TRBJ1-2, is as follows: EAGVTQSPTHLIKTRGQQATLRCSPISGHTSVYWYQQALGLGLQFLLWYDEGEERNRGNFPPRFSGRQFPNYSSELNVNALELEDSALYLCASSPDGGKVSGRGYTFGSGTRLTVV.

The chain carries TRBV14 and TRBJ2-1; 8 bases match TRBD2. V was pared by 2 bases and J by 7 bases, with 4 bases of the junction left unmatched. Germline V lookup: CDR1 SGHDN, CDR2 FVKESK. There are 14 residues in the CDR3. The CDR3, as DNA: TGTGCCAGCAGCCAACGGAGCGGGGGAAATGAGCAGTTCTTC. It specifies CASSQRSGGNEQFF.

The J gene is TRBJ2-2, the V gene TRBV5-1, with TRBD1 as a possible D gene (6 bases). V was cut by 5 bases and J by 2 bases, with 16 bases left in between. In germline, CDR1 is SGHRS, CDR2 YFSETQ. This CDR3 contains 16 residues. Here the CDR3 DNA reads TGCGCCAGCAGACAAGGACAGACTATAAACACCGGGGAGCTGTTTTTT. Its protein is CASRQGQTINTGELFF.

This clone was seen only a few times. The V gene is TRBV30, the J gene TRBJ2-2, with no clear D. CDR3 size: 14 residues. V was clipped by 2 bases and J by 0 bases, with 7 bases between them. Looked up from germline, CDR1 is GTSNPN and CDR2 is SVGIG (reference sequence). The CDR3 is CAWSRLANTGELFF. As DNA, the CDR3 is TGTGCCTGGAGTCGGCTAGCGAACACCGGGGAGCTGTTTTTT.

The genes are TRBV2 and TRBJ1-5; tentatively, D is TRBD1 (5 bases). V dropped 8 bases and J dropped 2 bases, with 13 bases sitting between them. CDR1 SNHLY and CDR2 FYNNEI come from the germline V gene. This CDR3 is built from 14 residues. The CDR3 region is CASRTVGRNQPQHF. In DNA, the CDR3 is TGTGCCAGCCGGACCGTGGGGCGCAATCAGCCCCAGCATTTT.

The CDR3 loop reads CASSLSTPGGKLFF. CDR3 sequence (DNA): TGTGCCAGCAGCTTGTCGACCCCAGGGGGAAAACTGTTTTTT. The chain employs TRBV5-6 and TRBJ1-4, with 7 bases aligning to TRBD1. This CDR3 is 14 amino acids long. Per the germline V gene, CDR1 is SGHDT and CDR2 is YYEEEE. The V and J ends lost 1 base and 10 bases, in that order; junction bases with no gene match: 7.

The chain links TRBV5-1 to TRBJ2-2; no definite D call. Trimming took 1 base from V and 3 from J, leaving 7 bases between them. The CDR3 runs 14 residues. Germline assignment: CDR1 SGHRS and CDR2 YFSETQ. CDR3 protein: CASSLWQDTGELFF. The CDR3 nucleotides read TGCGCCAGCAGCTTGTGGCAGGACACCGGGGAGCTGTTTTTT.

The gene calls are TRBV2 and TRBJ2-5, with 12 bases identical to TRBD2. Germline values: CDR1 SNHLY, CDR2 FYNNEI. Trimming removed 6 bases from V and 2 bases from J; junction bases left unmatched: 4. This CDR3 has 15 residues. CDR3: CASRAGLAGQETQYF. CDR3 DNA: TGTGCCAGCAGGGCGGGACTAGCGGGTCAAGAGACCCAGTACTTC. Drawing the rest from reference TRBV2 and TRBJ2-5, the complete variable domain is EPEVTQTPSHQVTQMGQEVILRCVPISNHLYFYWYRQILGQKVEFLVSFYNNEISEKSEIFDDQFSVERPDGSNFTLKIRSTKLEDSAMYFCASRAGLAGQETQYFGPGTRLLVL.

The V call is TRBV5-6, the J call TRBJ1-5; possibly TRBD1 for D (6 bases). Germline V gene lookup returns CDR1 SGHDT and CDR2 YYEEEE. The ends were cut back, 5 bases at V and 1 base at J, with 13 bases in the middle. CDR3 length: 15 residues. The CDR3 coding sequence is TGTGCCAGCAGACGGCGGGGGGCAAGCAATCAGCCCCAGCATTTT. It yields the protein CASRRRGASNQPQHF. Drawing the rest from reference TRBV5-6 and TRBJ1-5, the complete variable domain is DAGVTQSPTHLIKTRGQQVTLRCSPKSGHDTVSWYQQALGQGPQFIFQYYEEEERQRGNFPDRFSGHQFPNYSSELNVNALLLGDSALYLCASRRRGASNQPQHFGDGTRLSIL.

This chain connects TRBV5-6 to TRBJ2-3; D perhaps matches TRBD2 (5 bases). The CDR3 is 15 amino acids. Germline CDR1 reads SGHDT; CDR2 reads YYEEEE. V lost 7 bases and J 0 bases, leaving 15 bases between the germline ends. CDR3 region: CASSHGISSTDTQYF. The CDR3 DNA reads TGTGCCAGCTCCCACGGGATTTCTAGCACAGATACGCAGTATTTT.

The V call is TRBV7-9, the J call TRBJ2-7; 9 bases match TRBD2. Germline V gives CDR1 SEHNR, CDR2 FQNEAQ (reference sequence). The CDR3 extends over 16 amino acids. Losses at the gene ends were 4 bases for V and 3 bases for J; bases not matched to a gene: 10. The CDR3 sequence is CASSSPETSGVYEQYF. CDR3 sequence (DNA): TGTGCCAGCAGCTCGCCGGAGACTAGCGGAGTCTACGAGCAGTACTTC.

This clone was seen only once. This chain uses TRBV7-9 with TRBJ1-3; 9 nucleotides agree with TRBD1. CDR3 size: 15 residues. Germline V gives CDR1 SEHNR, CDR2 FQNEAQ (reference sequence). V was pared by 5 bases and J by 4 bases, with 6 bases of the junction left unmatched. The CDR3 reads CASSQDRGYGNTIYF. CDR3 in DNA: TGTGCCAGCAGCCAGGACAGGGGCTACGGAAACACCATATATTTT.

This clone was detected only a few times. This chain links TRBV10-3 with TRBJ1-1, with D tentatively TRBD1 (5 bases). V lost 6 bases to trimming and J lost 7 bases, with 9 bases between them. Germline V gene data show CDR1 as ENHRY and CDR2 as SYGVKD. This CDR3 comprises 11 residues. The CDR3 coding sequence is TGTGCCATCAGACTCGACAGTGAAGCTTTCTTT. This encodes CAIRLDSEAFF.